These 25 T cell receptor beta chains originate from one sample sequenced in a study of response to subunit inactivated influenza vaccine. TCRdb passed the RT-PCR reads through MiXCR, listing each CDR3 protein once. The sample includes approximately 500,000 distinct CDR3 sequences, approximately 13% of them seen just once. Sequencing used PBMCs from blood, obtained about 40 days after vaccination. These TCRs come from a man aged 50-59 years who received an inactivated influenza vaccine.

The chain is built from TRBV28 and TRBJ2-3; 10 nucleotides match TRBD2. With 8 bases clipped from V and 9 bases from J, the junction kept 8 bases outside the gene matches. The germline V gene encodes CDR1 MDHEN and CDR2 SYDVKM. This CDR3 has 13 residues. The CDR3 nucleotides read TGTGCCAGCTACCTAGCGGGAGTGGGGACGCAGTATTTT. Protein sequence: CASYLAGVGTQYF.

This rearrangement joins TRBV4-2 to TRBJ2-7; D is undetermined. Trimming cost V 10 bases and J 2 bases, with 21 bases left between them. This CDR3 is built from 15 residues. CDR1 is LGHNA and CDR2 is YNFKEQ in the germline V gene. CDR3 in amino acids: CAITPGLACTYEQYF. The CDR3 region has the DNA TGTGCCATCACCCCCGGGCTCGCGTGCACCTACGAGCAGTACTTC.

This clonotype appeared a few times. The chain is built from TRBV12-3 or TRBV12-4 and TRBJ2-7; 9 bases align to TRBD2. V gave up 2 bases and J gave up 4 bases; unmatched junction bases: 3. The CDR3 is 14 amino acids. CDR3 residues: CASSLLAGWYEQYF. CDR3 nucleotide sequence: TGTGCCAGCAGTTTACTAGCGGGATGGTACGAGCAGTACTTC.

This clonotype was observed at least ten times. The rearrangement joins TRBV5-1 to TRBJ2-1; 11 bases map to TRBD2. The CDR3 has 20 amino acids. V trimming: 0 bases; J trimming: 6 bases; junction bases outside the gene matches: 17. CDR1 and CDR2 (germline): SGHRS, YFSETQ. The CDR3 sequence is CASSLGQIVYSGRDSNEQFF. As DNA, the CDR3 is TGCGCCAGCAGCTTGGGACAGATCGTCTATAGCGGGAGGGACAGCAATGAGCAGTTCTTC. Looking up the rest from reference TRBV5-1 and TRBJ2-1 gives the full variable domain: KAGVTQTPRYLIKTRGQQVTLSCSPISGHRSVSWYQQTPGQGLQFLFEYFSETQRNKGNFPGRFSGRQFSNSRSEMNVSTLELGDSALYLCASSLGQIVYSGRDSNEQFFGPGTRLTVL.

This clonotype showed up just a few times. V and J are TRBV11-2 and TRBJ1-6, with D maybe TRBD1 (6 bases). V lost 1 base and J 7 bases, leaving 11 bases between the germline ends. Germline CDR1 reads SGHAT; CDR2 reads FQNNGV. The CDR3 has 15 residues. CDR3 sequence (DNA): TGTGCCAGCAGCTTAGTTTCGGGGGGCAATTCACCCCTCCACTTT. Translation gives CASSLVSGGNSPLHF.

V is TRBV4-2 and J is TRBJ2-7, with 7 bases matching TRBD2. There are 14 residues in the CDR3. Germline CDR1 is LGHNA and CDR2 is YNFKEQ. The junction had 7 bases not matched to a gene; V was cut back by 4 bases and J by 4 bases. DNA of the CDR3: TGTGCCAGCAGCCGGGGGGGAGAGGGGTACGAGCAGTACTTC. Translated, it gives CASSRGGEGYEQYF.

This clonotype came up once. The conserved phenylalanine or tryptophan normally closing the CDR3 is absent here, so this likely arose from a read error. This chain connects TRBV5-8 to TRBJ2-5; no reliable D call. CDR3 size: 11 residues. The V and J ends lost 10 bases and 4 bases respectively, with 11 bases between them. Per the germline V gene, CDR1 is SGHTS and CDR2 is YDEGEE. CDR3 loop: CALRVGETQYS. As DNA, the CDR3 is TGTGCCCTTCGGGTGGGAGAGACCCAGTACTCC.

This clonotype was observed at least ten times. The chain employs TRBV4-3 and TRBJ2-2; D might be TRBD1 or TRBD2, each matching 5 bases. Germline V gives CDR1 LGHNA, CDR2 YSLEER. The CDR3 runs to 15 residues. Trimming stripped 4 bases from V and 6 bases from J, with 15 bases between. CDR3 residues: CASSPGNRPPGELFF. The DNA of the CDR3 is TGCGCCAGCAGCCCGGGGAACAGGCCCCCCGGGGAGCTGTTTTTT.

This clonotype has a handful of counts. The chain combines TRBV20-1 with TRBJ2-1, with D perhaps TRBD1 (6 bases). Trimming cost V 6 bases and J 10 bases, with 16 bases left between them. Germline V gene sequence: CDR1 DFQATT, CDR2 SNEGSKA (reference sequence). The CDR3 totals 12 residues. CDR3 sequence reads: CSARGQLREQFF. CDR3 nucleotide sequence: TGCAGTGCAAGGGGACAATTGAGGGAGCAGTTCTTC.

This chain links TRBV7-3 with TRBJ2-1, with TRBD1 matching over 7 bases. V shed 5 bases, J shed 0 bases, and the junction held 7 bases outside the gene matches. The CDR3 covers 16 residues. Germline V lookup: CDR1 SGHTA, CDR2 FQGTGA. DNA for the CDR3: TGTGCCAGCAGCACACGGACAGGCCGCTCCTACAATGAGCAGTTCTTC. This codes for CASSTRTGRSYNEQFF.

The chain is built from TRBV12-3 or TRBV12-4 and TRBJ2-3, with D perhaps TRBD1 (6 bases). The V end lost 2 bases, the J end lost 0 bases, and 9 bases lay between the germline ends. The CDR3 totals 15 residues. CDR3 amino acids: CASSLQGSSTDTQYF. The DNA of the CDR3 is TGTGCCAGCAGTTTACAGGGGTCTAGCACAGATACGCAGTATTTT.

The table lists this clonotype with a few counts. This chain joins TRBV6-5 and TRBJ2-5, with 9 bases fitting TRBD1. V dropped 4 bases and J dropped 5; count of bases not matched to a gene: 8. Germline CDR1 is MNHEY and CDR2 is SVGAGI. This CDR3 is 15 amino acids long. This chain's CDR3 is CASSWGTGKAETQYF. CDR3 bases: TGTGCCAGCAGTTGGGGGACAGGGAAAGCGGAGACCCAGTACTTC.

This chain links TRBV12-3 or TRBV12-4 with TRBJ2-4; the D gene is possibly TRBD1 (6 bases). The V and J ends lost 2 bases and 9 bases respectively, with 23 bases between them. This CDR3 is built from 17 residues. As DNA, the CDR3 is TGTGCCAGCAGTTTATCAGGGGCGAGAATTGGTAATGGCATTCAGTACTTC. Protein: CASSLSGARIGNGIQYF.

There are a few counts of this clonotype. The V call is TRBV15, the J call TRBJ2-1, with TRBD1 matching 8 bases. Germline V gene lookup returns CDR1 LNHNV and CDR2 YYDKDF (reference sequence). CDR3 length equals 15 residues. After removal of 5 bases from V and 6 bases from J, the junction contained 9 bases not matched to a gene. CDR3 region: CATSPDRGLPNEQFF. The CDR3 region has the DNA TGTGCCACCAGCCCTGACAGGGGACTCCCCAATGAGCAGTTCTTC.

In this sample, this clonotype turned up many times. The rearrangement links TRBV12-3 or TRBV12-4 to TRBJ2-2, with D tentatively TRBD1 (6 bases). The V gene lost 9 bases and the J gene lost 4 bases, with 15 bases spanning the gap. The CDR3 covers 14 residues. CDR3 amino acids: CASGTGSVTGELFF. CDR3 DNA sequence: TGTGCCAGTGGAACAGGGAGCGTCACCGGGGAGCTGTTTTTT.

The chain employs TRBV5-1 and TRBJ1-4; tentative D call: TRBD1 (5 bases). The CDR3 runs to 15 residues. Looked up from germline, CDR1 is SGHRS and CDR2 is YFSETQ. Trimming left V 1 base short and J 7 bases short, with 14 bases between. The CDR3 here is CASSLLGLEAEKLFF. The CDR3 DNA reads TGCGCCAGCAGCTTGTTGGGACTAGAGGCTGAAAAACTGTTTTTT.

The V gene is TRBV28, the J gene TRBJ2-1; 9 positions match TRBD1. Germline CDR1 reads MDHEN; CDR2 reads SYDVKM. V lost 5 bases, J lost 4 bases, and 9 bases stayed unmatched. The CDR3 sequence is 16 residues long. The CDR3 region is CASSPTGQGRYNEQFF. CDR3 bases: TGTGCCAGCAGTCCGACGGGACAGGGAAGATACAATGAGCAGTTCTTC.

This clonotype was detected many times. This chain joins TRBV12-3 or TRBV12-4 and TRBJ2-4, with D tentatively TRBD1 (5 bases). The CDR3 consists of 13 residues. V dropped 1 base and J dropped 8 bases, with 9 bases sitting between them. The CDR3 nucleotides read TGTGCCAGCAGTTTAGGCAGGGTGTACATTCAGTACTTC. Translating gives CASSLGRVYIQYF.

This clonotype was picked up a small number of times. DNA of the CDR3: TGCAGTGCACAGAAGTTGACAGGGGGCTACGAGCAGTACTTC. This codes for CSAQKLTGGYEQYF. This sequence joins TRBV20-1 and TRBJ2-7, with 9 bases lining up with TRBD1. The V gene's germline CDR1 is DFQATT and CDR2 SNEGSKA (reference sequence). The CDR3 loop spans 14 amino acids. Losses at the gene ends were 6 bases for V and 3 bases for J; bases not matched to a gene: 9.

CDR3 coding DNA: TGCAGTGCTACGGGACAGGGAAAAGAGACCCAGTACTTC. This codes for CSATGQGKETQYF. This chain uses TRBV20-1 with TRBJ2-5; 9 nucleotides match TRBD1. Trimming took 4 bases from V and 3 from J; bases not matched to a gene: 3. Germline V lookup: CDR1 DFQATT, CDR2 SNEGSKA (reference sequence). The length of the CDR3 is 13 residues.

In this sample, this clonotype turned up once. The junction departs from the called germline gene at one end, perhaps through a read error. The rearrangement links TRBV29-1 to TRBJ1-5; D remains ambiguous. The germline CDR1 and CDR2 sequences are SQVTM and ANQGSEA. The CDR3 is made up of 13 amino acids. The CDR3 DNA is TGCAGCGTGGCGGGTAATGGTAATCAGCCCCAGCCTTTT. The encoded protein is CSVAGNGNQPQPF.

This clonotype came up a few times. The V call is TRBV7-2, the J call TRBJ1-3, with TRBD1 identical over 8 bases. The CDR3 sequence is 16 residues long. Germline V gives CDR1 SGHTA, CDR2 FQGNSA. V was pared by 2 bases and J by 2 bases, with 5 bases of the junction left unmatched. As DNA, the CDR3 is TGTGCCAGCAGCTTACCCCAGGGGGCGACTGGAAACACCATATATTTT. Amino acid sequence: CASSLPQGATGNTIYF.

The CDR3 reads CSARGGNQETQYF. The CDR3 bases are TGCAGTGCTAGAGGTGGCAACCAAGAGACCCAGTACTTC. V gene TRBV20-1 combines with J gene TRBJ2-5, with unresolved D. The CDR3 consists of 13 residues. V lost 1 base, J lost 0 bases, and 6 bases lay in between. Germline CDR1 reads DFQATT; CDR2 reads SNEGSKA (reference sequence).

Many counts were recorded for this clonotype. The chain uses TRBV7-2 and TRBJ2-1; a weak D match, TRBD1 (6 bases). The CDR3 runs to 13 residues. Germline V lookup: CDR1 SGHTA, CDR2 FQGNSA. V lost 8 bases and J 4 bases, leaving 12 bases between the germline ends. CDR3 sequence (DNA): TGTGCCAGCCGACAGGCCTCATACAATGAGCAGTTCTTC. It specifies CASRQASYNEQFF.

The sample holds many counts of this clonotype. This chain connects TRBV28 to TRBJ2-7; D call uncertain. CDR1 and CDR2 (germline): MDHEN, SYDVKM. The germline V and J ends were trimmed by 1 base and 1 base, with 14 bases remaining between them. There are 16 residues in the CDR3. The CDR3 DNA is TGTGCCAGCAGTTTATTTGGTAATGACGGTTCCTACGAGCAGTACTTC. Encoded protein: CASSLFGNDGSYEQYF.